The clone carrying this TCR beta chain was seen only a few times. Only in-frame clones appear in the TCRdb table, and some are missing; sequencing was by immunoSEQ multiplex PCR. Counted here are around 60,000 clones, over 80% occurring once; the ten biggest clones make up approximately 5%. The data were taken from a study of blood T cell repertoires in COVID-19. Across the whole study: Samples taken during acute and convalescent COVID-19 were collected in the United States, Italy and Spain. From T cells, B-cell-depleted T cells, or PBMCs came the material, which was cDNA or gDNA.

The V end lost 4 bases, the J end lost 2 bases, and 11 bases lay between the germline ends. Germline V CDR1 and CDR2: LGHNA, YNFKEQ. CDR3 size: 14 residues. Specimen: peripheral blood. This chain joins TRBV4-2 and TRBJ2-5, with D possibly TRBD1 on 5 matching bases. This TCR came from a man between 65 and 79 years old with acute or convalescent COVID-19. This chain's CDR3 is CASSPGATQETQYF. The CDR3 DNA reads TGTGCCAGCAGCCCTGGGGCAACGCAAGAGACCCAGTACTTC.